Following are 21 T cell receptor beta chains from one sample sequenced in a study of spatial heterogeneity in lung cancer. MiXCR, applied by TCRdb to the 5' RACE reads, yields one record per CDR3 protein. The table shows 40,000 to 45,000 distinct CDR3 sequences, with under 7.5% occurring only once. Time point denoted: sample taken at primary tumor resection. This specimen consisted of PBMCs, obtained at surgery. The origin of the receptors is a female donor with early-stage non-small cell lung cancer.

This clonotype was recorded at least ten times. V is TRBV4-1 and J is TRBJ1-4; no firm D call. Trimming left V 4 bases short and J 7 bases short, with 10 bases between. The CDR3 is 13 residues long. Germline V gene lookup returns CDR1 MGHRA and CDR2 YSYEKL. The CDR3 loop reads CASSPPPSEKLFF. The CDR3 coding sequence is TGCGCCAGCAGCCCCCCCCCGAGTGAAAAACTGTTTTTT.

This clonotype was counted ten times or more. The chain links TRBV20-1 to TRBJ2-1; D perhaps matches TRBD2 (7 bases). CDR3 length: 15 residues. V was clipped by 6 bases and J by 8 bases, with 23 bases between them. CDR1 and CDR2 from the germline V gene are DFQATT and SNEGSKA (reference sequence). The CDR3 here is CSAGTLGGPKDEQFF. The CDR3 region has the DNA TGCAGTGCCGGGACCCTCGGGGGGCCTAAGGATGAGCAGTTCTTC.

Many counts were recorded for this clonotype. This sequence joins TRBV29-1 and TRBJ1-1; D is undetermined. The CDR3 covers 12 residues. Per germline, CDR1 SQVTM and CDR2 ANQGSEA. V lost 7 bases to trimming and J lost 2 bases, with 11 bases between them. This CDR3 reads CSGRGGNTEAFF. DNA for the CDR3: TGCAGCGGACGGGGAGGAAACACTGAAGCTTTCTTT.

This clonotype was counted between two and nine times. V usage is TRBV12-3 or TRBV12-4 and J usage is TRBJ1-6; D ambiguous. V lost 3 bases and J 1 base, leaving 13 bases between the germline ends. The length of the CDR3 is 17 residues. For the CDR3, the DNA is TGTGCCAGCAGTTTCCGGCGAGATCGGTCCTATAATTCACCCCTCCACTTT. This gives the protein CASSFRRDRSYNSPLHF.

This clonotype was recorded at least ten times. The rearrangement uses TRBV5-1 and TRBJ2-2, with D hard to call. Trimming took off 4 bases at V and 0 bases at J, with 7 bases between the two ends. CDR1 is SGHRS, CDR2 YFSETQ, per germline. There are 14 residues in the CDR3. CDR3 amino acids: CASSEVANTGELFF. CDR3 sequence (DNA): TGCGCCAGCAGCGAGGTCGCGAACACCGGGGAGCTGTTTTTT.

This clonotype occurred many times. V and J are TRBV20-1 and TRBJ1-5; D is possibly TRBD1 (6 bases). The CDR3 has 14 amino acids. Germline lookup yields CDR1 DFQATT and CDR2 SNEGSKA (reference sequence). Here the CDR3 DNA reads TGCAGCGACCCGGGGGCCCGTAGCAATCAGCCCCAGCATTTT. It codes for CSDPGARSNQPQHF.

The chain carries TRBV5-1 and TRBJ2-3, with 7 bases fitting TRBD2. Trimming removed 4 bases from V and 2 bases from J; junction bases left unmatched: 7. The CDR3 totals 15 residues. CDR1 and CDR2 (germline): SGHRS, YFSETQ. CDR3 amino acids: CASSPGTTSTDTQYF. The CDR3 region has the DNA TGCGCCAGCAGCCCGGGGACTACCTCCACAGATACGCAGTATTTT. Filled out from reference TRBV5-1 and TRBJ2-3, the complete variable domain reads KAGVTQTPRYLIKTRGQQVTLSCSPISGHRSVSWYQQTPGQGLQFLFEYFSETQRNKGNFPGRFSGRQFSNSRSEMNVSTLELGDSALYLCASSPGTTSTDTQYFGPGTRLTVL.

This chain joins TRBV27 and TRBJ1-6; a possible D gene is TRBD1 (5 bases). In germline, CDR1 is MNHEY, CDR2 SMNVEV (reference sequence). This CDR3 contains 15 residues. The CDR3 region is CADYGAPYYNSPLHF. CDR3 in DNA: TGTGCAGACTACGGGGCACCCTACTATAATTCACCCCTCCACTTT.

Remarks on this clonotype: Compared with germline, one end of the junction differs, possibly owing to a read error. Written as DNA, the CDR3 is TGTGCCAGCAGCATAGCTGGGGGGGGACAGCCCCAGCATTTT. Residues: CASSIAGGGQPQHF. V is TRBV7-9 and J is TRBJ1-5; D is perhaps TRBD1 (5 bases). The germline gives CDR1 SEHNR, CDR2 FQNEAQ (reference sequence). CDR3 length: 14 residues.

The chain links TRBV10-2 to TRBJ2-7; possible D gene TRBD1, 6 bases. Trimming removed 8 bases at V and 0 bases at J, with 14 bases between. Germline assignment: CDR1 WSHSY and CDR2 SAAADI. The CDR3 is 14 residues long. The CDR3 region is CASRMTGVSYEQYF. In nucleotides, the CDR3 is TGCGCCAGCCGCATGACAGGCGTCTCCTACGAGCAGTACTTC.

This clonotype was counted only a few times. The chain joins TRBV7-2 to TRBJ1-1; no reliable D call. Germline V gene data show CDR1 as SGHTA and CDR2 as FQGNSA. CDR3 length: 11 residues. The V end was cut by 1 base, the J end by 10 bases, with 7 bases between. CDR3 sequence reads: CASSLDQIAFF. DNA of the CDR3: TGTGCCAGCAGCTTAGACCAGATAGCTTTCTTT.

This clonotype was seen only a few times. As DNA, the CDR3 is TGTGCCAGCAGCTCCCGCAGGAGTAACAATGAGCAGTTCTTC. As protein: CASSSRRSNNEQFF. The chain combines TRBV7-3 with TRBJ2-1; D unresolved. The germline gives CDR1 SGHTA, CDR2 FQGTGA. The germline V and J ends were trimmed by 4 bases and 5 bases, with 12 bases remaining between them. The CDR3 runs 14 residues.

The genes are TRBV7-2 and TRBJ2-5; TRBD2 aligns across 7 bases. With V trimmed by 5 bases and J by 1 base, 4 bases remained unmatched. The germline V gene has CDR1 SGHTA and CDR2 FQGNSA. The CDR3 loop spans 14 amino acids. CDR3 in amino acids: CASSRGVSQETQYF. CDR3 in DNA: TGTGCCAGCAGCCGGGGGGTTTCCCAAGAGACCCAGTACTTC.

This clonotype has ten or more counts. The J gene is TRBJ2-3, the V gene TRBV20-1; 8 bases are a match to TRBD2. There are 14 residues in the CDR3. CDR1 and CDR2 from the germline V gene are DFQATT and SNEGSKA (reference sequence). Losses at the gene ends were 1 base for V and 4 bases for J; bases not matched to a gene: 4. Written as DNA, the CDR3 is TGCAGTGCTAGAGTTAGCGGGGCCCCAGATACGCAGTATTTT. Translated: CSARVSGAPDTQYF.

The chain couples TRBV27 to TRBJ2-2, with D perhaps assigned TRBD1 or TRBD2 (5 bases each). Germline V CDR1 and CDR2: MNHEY, SMNVEV (reference sequence). The CDR3 contains 15 residues. V was trimmed by 3 bases and J by 6 bases, leaving 14 bases between them. Here the CDR3 DNA reads TGTGCCAGCAGTTTCGAGGGGCCGGCTTCCGGGGAGCTGTTTTTT. Its protein product is CASSFEGPASGELFF.

This clonotype was picked up a small number of times. V gene TRBV19 combines with J gene TRBJ2-1; tentatively, D is TRBD1 (6 bases). The V gene lost 5 bases and the J gene lost 2 bases, with 13 bases spanning the gap. This CDR3 comprises 15 residues. Germline V gives CDR1 LNHDA, CDR2 SQIVND (reference sequence). The CDR3 here is CASSSTGFTYNEQFF. CDR3 nucleotide sequence: TGTGCCAGTAGTTCCACAGGGTTTACCTACAATGAGCAGTTCTTC.

This clonotype has at least ten counts. This chain connects TRBV19 to TRBJ2-2, with 7 bases that match TRBD1. The trim removed 6 bases at V and 3 bases at J, leaving 4 bases unmatched. Germline V gene sequence: CDR1 LNHDA, CDR2 SQIVND (reference sequence). The CDR3 covers 14 residues. The DNA of the CDR3 is TGTGCCAGTAGGATCCAGGGGGACACCGGGGAGCTGTTTTTT. Translation gives CASRIQGDTGELFF.

This clonotype occurred many times. The rearrangement uses TRBV12-3 or TRBV12-4 and TRBJ1-2; D remains ambiguous. This CDR3 is 8 amino acids long. Deletions cut 7 bases from V and 13 bases from J, with 7 bases between. The chain's CDR3 is CASTPRTF. DNA for the CDR3: TGTGCCAGCACCCCCCGCACCTTC.

This clonotype was seen at least ten times. This chain connects TRBV11-2 to TRBJ2-1; D is tentatively TRBD1 or TRBD2 (5 bases each). Germline CDR1 reads SGHAT; CDR2 reads FQNNGV. Trimming left V 5 bases short and J 4 bases short, with 27 bases between. The CDR3 spans 19 residues. This CDR3 is CASSLRNQWAGTRYNEQFF. CDR3 coding DNA: TGTGCCAGCAGCCTACGAAATCAGTGGGCCGGGACGAGGTACAATGAGCAGTTCTTC. The variable domain in full, completed from reference TRBV11-2 and TRBJ2-1, reads EAGVAQSPRYKIIEKRQSVAFWCNPISGHATLYWYQQILGQGPKLLIQFQNNGVVDDSQLPKDRFSAERLKGVDSTLKIQPAKLEDSAVYLCASSLRNQWAGTRYNEQFFGPGTRLTVL.

The chain joins TRBV5-6 to TRBJ2-1, with 10 bases aligning to TRBD2. The CDR3 length is 15 residues. Unmatched junction bases numbered 8, after V lost 5 bases and J lost 6 bases. Germline V gene lookup returns CDR1 SGHDT and CDR2 YYEEEE. CDR3 sequence reads: CASRAGTSVINEQFF. DNA of the CDR3: TGTGCCAGCAGGGCCGGGACTAGCGTTATCAATGAGCAGTTCTTC.

This clonotype has just a few counts. This sequence joins TRBV6-5 and TRBJ1-5, with D unclear. Deletions cut 6 bases from V and 5 bases from J, with 11 bases between. The V gene's germline CDR1 is MNHEY and CDR2 SVGAGI. The CDR3 is 13 residues long. The CDR3 bases are TGTGCCAGCAGGGGCCAGGCATATCAGCCCCAGCATTTT. It codes for CASRGQAYQPQHF.